This T cell receptor beta chain was captured by sequencing in a study of blood T cell repertoires in COVID-19. Looking at the study overall: There were acute and convalescent COVID-19 samples, and they came from the United States, Italy and Spain. From T cells, B-cell-depleted T cells, or PBMCs came the material, which was cDNA or gDNA.

Authors' processing steps: Amplification of reference gene primers provided the estimated nucleated cell counts. Using immunoSEQ multiplex PCR, the repertoire was profiled, and TCRdb retains in-frame clones only, with some absent. D and trimming come from the DNA, and the V and J calls and clone size come from that table. Of 300,000 to 400,000 clones listed, around 91% are singletons. This CDR3 comprises 15 residues. The trim removed 2 bases at V and 1 base at J, leaving 4 bases unmatched. Looked up from germline, CDR1 is ENHRY and CDR2 is SYGVKD. This clone was observed once. The chain combines TRBV10-3 with TRBJ2-5, with 7 bases matching TRBD1. Input material: peripheral blood. The TCR was taken from a woman between 18 and 29 years old who had recovered from COVID-19. The CDR3 DNA follows: TGTGCCATCAGTGAGGACAGGGCGACCCAAGAGACCCAGTACTTC. Encoded protein: CAISEDRATQETQYF.